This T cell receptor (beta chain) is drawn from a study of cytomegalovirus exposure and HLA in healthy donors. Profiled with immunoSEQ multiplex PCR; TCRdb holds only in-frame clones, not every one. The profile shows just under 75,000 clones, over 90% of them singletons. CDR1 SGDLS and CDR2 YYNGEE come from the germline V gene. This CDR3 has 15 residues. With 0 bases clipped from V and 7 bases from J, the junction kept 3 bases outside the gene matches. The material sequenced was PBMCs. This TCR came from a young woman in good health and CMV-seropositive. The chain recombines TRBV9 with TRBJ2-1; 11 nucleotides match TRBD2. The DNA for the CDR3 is TGTGCCAGCAGCGTAGTAGCGGGAGGGCCGAATGAGCAGTTCTTC. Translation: CASSVVAGGPNEQFF.